This T cell receptor (beta chain) was identified in a study of blood T cells in healthy people across ages. Study context: With template switching, about one barcoded beta molecule was captured per two T cells. Study observations and caveats: Diversity was estimated from one million T cells, and these estimates were considered underestimates. CMV infection status of these donors was not known.

The second PCR ran roughly 7 to 12 cycles with a sample-barcoded 5' primer and J-beta primers. TCRdb re-called the 5' RACE reads with MiXCR, one entry per CDR3 protein. The sample has about 580,000 distinct CDR3 sequences, around half seen once; the top ten hold roughly 25%. Points on this clonotype: The antigen remains undetermined.

Samples each yielded at least 5 micrograms of total RNA. The CDR3 spans 14 residues. Germline V gives CDR1 SGHTA, CDR2 FQGNSA. V was pared by 7 bases and J by 1 base, with 13 bases between. Sequencing used blood. The TCR originated in a man older than 75 in good health. This sequence joins TRBV7-2 and TRBJ1-1; tentative D call: TRBD1 (6 bases). CDR3 coding DNA: TGTGCCAGCACCCCAGGGGCCTCGAACACTGAAGCTTTCTTT. This sequence encodes CASTPGASNTEAFF.